The rows below give T cell receptor beta chains drawn from one sample of a study of identifying expanded T cells in peripheral blood. Assay: immunoSEQ multiplex PCR; the TCRdb copy retains only in-frame clones and omits some. Of about 130,000 clones listed, about 88% were seen once; the top ten hold 7.5% to 9%. The sequenced sample consisted of blood. Receptor source: a person between 18 and 75 years old in good health. The CDR3 runs from the conserved cysteine through the conserved F or W. The D gene is left open where the match is weak. Only part of the rows carry a size: once, few, many, or a class if the clone is expanded.

abundance	d_gene	v_gene	j_gene	CDR3nt	CDR3aa
.	TRBD2	TRBV7-2	TRBJ2-2	TGTGCCAGCAGCTTAGTGGGACTAGCGGCCTATCGCACCGGGGAGCTGTTTTTT	CASSLVGLAAYRTGELFF
.	.	TRBV7-7	TRBJ2-1	TGTGCCAGCAGCTTAGGGCAGTCCAATGAGCAGTTCTTC	CASSLGQSNEQFF
few	.	TRBV4-1	TRBJ2-7	TGCGCCAGCAGCCAAGAGGTGGCGACCGCCTACGAGCAGTACTTC	CASSQEVATAYEQYF
.	.	TRBV7-9	TRBJ1-3	TGTGCCAGCAGCTTAGCTATCGGTTCCTCTGGAAACACCATATATTTT	CASSLAIGSSGNTIYF
.	.	TRBV20-1	TRBJ2-7	TGCAGTAGGGAGCAGTTCTACGAGCAGTACTTC	CSREQFYEQYF
.	.	TRBV6-5	TRBJ1-1	TGTGCCAGCAGTTACCGGACCGTGAACACTGAAGCTTTCTTT	CASSYRTVNTEAFF
.	.	TRBV9	TRBJ2-7	TGTGCCAGCAGCGTAGACCCCGTTGGATACGAGCAGTACTTC	CASSVDPVGYEQYF
.	.	TRBV30	TRBJ2-3	TGTGCCTGGAAAGGCGGTACGAAATTTAACACAGATACGCAGTATTTT	CAWKGGTKFNTDTQYF
once	TRBD1	TRBV6-5	TRBJ1-4	TGTGCCAGCAGTTACTCCGGGACAGCTAATGAAAAACTGTTTTTT	CASSYSGTANEKLFF
.	.	TRBV27	TRBJ1-5	TGTGCCAGCAGTCGACATAGGGTCTCAGGACAGCCCCAGCATTTT	CASSRHRVSGQPQHF
.	.	TRBV27	TRBJ2-7	TGTGCCAGCAGTTTATTACTGGGTGGAGGGAGCGAGCAGTACTTC	CASSLLLGGGSEQYF
once	TRBD2	TRBV2	TRBJ2-5	TGTGCCAGCAGAGCGGGACTGCAAGAGACCCAGTACTTC	CASRAGLQETQYF
.	TRBD2	TRBV28	TRBJ2-1	TGTGCCAGCAGCCCTGGGGGACTAGCCTACAATGAGCAGTTCTTC	CASSPGGLAYNEQFF
.	TRBD2	TRBV5-1	TRBJ2-3	TGCGCCAGCAGCGCGGGGACTCTAGCGGGAGGGAGCACAGATACGCAGTATTTT	CASSAGTLAGGSTDTQYF
.	TRBD1	TRBV11-1	TRBJ2-3	TGTGCCAGCAGCTTATACACAGGGGGCATAGATACGCAGTATTTT	CASSLYTGGIDTQYF
few	.	TRBV20-1	TRBJ1-1	TGCAGGTTCAGGGTGAACACTGAAGCTTTCTTT	CRFRVNTEAFF
few	.	TRBV2	TRBJ1-4	TGTGCCAGCCTAGGGGAAGTCTTGGGCGAAAAACTGTTTTTT	CASLGEVLGEKLFF
.	TRBD1	TRBV7-6	TRBJ1-2	TGTGCCAGCAACAAAAGGACAGGCTATGGCTACACCTTC	CASNKRTGYGYTF
.	.	TRBV29-1	TRBJ2-6	TGCAGCGTTGAATCAGGGGGGTTCGACGTCCTGACTTTC	CSVESGGFDVLTF
.	.	TRBV19	TRBJ2-6	TGTGCCAGTAGTATGAGAGAGGGGACCGGGGCCAACGTCCTGACTTTC	CASSMREGTGANVLTF
.	TRBD1	TRBV5-1	TRBJ1-1	TGCGCCAGCAGCTCGCTTCCCCCCAGGGGGGGAAGGACTGAAGCTTTCTTT	CASSSLPPRGGRTEAFF
.	TRBD2	TRBV15	TRBJ2-5	TGTGCCACCAGCAGAGATAACCAGCGGGGGCCTCTTTTGGCCCAGTACTTC	CATSRDNQRGPLLAQYF
.	.	TRBV28	TRBJ1-6	TGTGCCAGCAGTGCCGACAAGGGTTCACCCCTCCACTTT	CASSADKGSPLHF
.	TRBD2	TRBV12-5	TRBJ2-1	TGTGCTAGTGGCTCCAGCGGGAGCTTCCCCAATGAGCAGTTCTTC	CASGSSGSFPNEQFF
.	.	TRBV11-1	TRBJ1-1	TGTGCCAGCAGCTCCGGGGCCCAGAGGAACACTGAAGCTTTCTTT	CASSSGAQRNTEAFF
.	.	TRBV6-1	TRBJ2-4	TGTGCCAGCAGTGTGTCGGGGTTAGCCAAAAACATTCAGTACTTC	CASSVSGLAKNIQYF
once	.	TRBV7-2	TRBJ2-2	TGTGCCAGCAGCTTACCAGAACCGGAGCTGTTTTTT	CASSLPEPELFF
.	TRBD1	TRBV6-6	TRBJ2-3	TGTGCCAGCAGTCTGGACAGGACAGATACGCAGTATTTT	CASSLDRTDTQYF
.	TRBD1	TRBV18	TRBJ2-7	TGTGCCAGCGATACGGGACAGCCCTCCCACGAGCAGTACTTC	CASDTGQPSHEQYF
once	.	TRBV20-1	TRBJ1-1	TGCAGTGCTCAGTTGAACACTGAAGCTTTCTTT	CSAQLNTEAFF
.	.	TRBV10-2	TRBJ2-7	TGCGCCAGCAGTGGTGGGACAAGCTCCTACGAGCAGTACTTC	CASSGGTSSYEQYF
.	TRBD1	TRBV7-4	TRBJ1-3	TGTGCCAGCAGCGGGTCGACAGGGGCAGGAAACACCATATATTTT	CASSGSTGAGNTIYF
.	.	TRBV11-2	TRBJ1-5	TGTGCCAGCAGCTCCTCGACAGGCTATCAGCCCCAGCATTTT	CASSSSTGYQPQHF
.	.	TRBV5-5	TRBJ1-4	TGTGCCAGCAGCACCGACAGTACTAATGAAAAACTGTTTTTT	CASSTDSTNEKLFF
.	.	TRBV11-1	TRBJ2-7	TGTGCCAGCAGCTTAGGCCCGAGGTACGAGCAGTACTTC	CASSLGPRYEQYF
.	.	TRBV4-2	TRBJ1-3	TGTGCCAGCAGCCAAGCCAGTCGCTCTGGAAACACCATATATTTT	CASSQASRSGNTIYF
.	TRBD1	TRBV6-1	TRBJ2-7	TGTGCCAGCAGGTACACGACAGGGGCCTACGAGCAGTACTTC	CASRYTTGAYEQYF
few	.	TRBV7-2	TRBJ1-3	TGTGCCAGCAGCTTAGTAGCAGACACTGGAAACACCATATATTTT	CASSLVADTGNTIYF
.	.	TRBV7-2	TRBJ2-5	TGTGCCAGCAGCCCACCAACGGGACCCCGGGAGACCCAGTACTTC	CASSPPTGPRETQYF
.	.	TRBV6-5	TRBJ2-7	TGTGCCAGCAGGAAAATCGGGACACCCAGAAAGCAGTACTTC	CASRKIGTPRKQYF
.	.	TRBV7-5	TRBJ2-1	TGTGCCAGAAGCTTAGCGATCCCCACGTCACTAGCGGGGGGGGTTTACAATGAGCAGTTCTTC	CARSLAIPTSLAGGVYNEQFF
.	.	TRBV4-2	TRBJ2-7	TGTGCCAGCAGCCAAGAAAGGTACGAGCAGTACTTC	CASSQERYEQYF
once	.	TRBV4-1	TRBJ2-2	TGCGCCAGCAGCCAAGTGGAGGGACAGAACACCGGGGAGCTGTTTTTT	CASSQVEGQNTGELFF
.	TRBD1	TRBV19	TRBJ2-3	TGTGCCAGTAGTAGAACGGACAGGGGGCGAGCAGATACGCAGTATTTT	CASSRTDRGRADTQYF
.	TRBD1	TRBV6-1	TRBJ1-1	TGTGCCAGCAGTGTACAGGGGGACACTGAAGCTTTCTTT	CASSVQGDTEAFF
.	TRBD2	TRBV9	TRBJ2-3	TGTGCCAGCAGCGTATGGGGACTAGCGGGGGCAACTAGCACAGATACGCAGTATTTT	CASSVWGLAGATSTDTQYF
.	.	TRBV6-5	TRBJ2-2	TGTGCCAGCAGTTACGGAGTCACCCGCGAGCTGTTTTTT	CASSYGVTRELFF
.	TRBD1	TRBV28	TRBJ1-5	TGTGCCAGCAGGCTCGACCGGGACAGAGATCAGCCCCAGCATTTT	CASRLDRDRDQPQHF
.	.	TRBV29-1	TRBJ2-3	TGCAGCGTTGAGGACATTAGCACAGATACGCAGTATTTT	CSVEDISTDTQYF
.	.	TRBV7-9	TRBJ1-1	TGTGCCAGCAGCACACACCGGGACGGGAACACTGAAGCTTTCTTT	CASSTHRDGNTEAFF
.	TRBD2	TRBV9	TRBJ2-7	TGTGCCAGCACCCCCGGACTAGTTGGTTCCTACGAGCAGTACTTC	CASTPGLVGSYEQYF
.	TRBD2	TRBV9	TRBJ2-5	TGTGCCAGCAGCGTATCCAGCGGGATGCAAGAGACCCAGTACTTC	CASSVSSGMQETQYF
.	.	TRBV27	TRBJ2-1	TGTGCCAGCAGTACCCAAAGGGAAGGCCCATACAATGAGCAGTTCTTC	CASSTQREGPYNEQFF